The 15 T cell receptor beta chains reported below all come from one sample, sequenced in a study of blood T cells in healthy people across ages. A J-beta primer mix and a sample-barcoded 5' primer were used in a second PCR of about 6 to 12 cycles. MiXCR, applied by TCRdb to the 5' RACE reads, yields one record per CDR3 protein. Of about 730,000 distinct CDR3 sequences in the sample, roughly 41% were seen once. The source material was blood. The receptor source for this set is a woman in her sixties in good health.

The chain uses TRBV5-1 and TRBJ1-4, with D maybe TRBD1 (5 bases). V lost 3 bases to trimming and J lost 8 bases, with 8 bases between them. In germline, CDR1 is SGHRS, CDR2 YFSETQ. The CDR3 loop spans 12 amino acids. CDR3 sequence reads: CASSSNREKLFF. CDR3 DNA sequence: TGCGCCAGCAGCTCCAACAGGGAAAAACTGTTTTTT.

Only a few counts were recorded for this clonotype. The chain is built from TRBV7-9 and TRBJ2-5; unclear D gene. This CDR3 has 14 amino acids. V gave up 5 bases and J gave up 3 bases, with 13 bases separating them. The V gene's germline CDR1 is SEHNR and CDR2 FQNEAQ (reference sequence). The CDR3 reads CASSRISDEETQYF. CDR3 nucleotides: TGTGCCAGCAGCAGGATCTCCGACGAAGAGACCCAGTACTTC. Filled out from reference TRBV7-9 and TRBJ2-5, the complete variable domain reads DTGVSQNPRHKITKRGQNVTFRCDPISEHNRLYWYRQTLGQGPEFLTYFQNEAQLEKSRLLSDRFSAERPKGSFSTLEIQRTEQGDSAMYLCASSRISDEETQYFGPGTRLLVL.

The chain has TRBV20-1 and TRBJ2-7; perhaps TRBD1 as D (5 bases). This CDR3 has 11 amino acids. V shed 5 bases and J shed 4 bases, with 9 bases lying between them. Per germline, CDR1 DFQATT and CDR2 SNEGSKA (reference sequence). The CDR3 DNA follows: TGCAGTGCTGGTCGACAGTACGAGCAGTACTTC. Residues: CSAGRQYEQYF.

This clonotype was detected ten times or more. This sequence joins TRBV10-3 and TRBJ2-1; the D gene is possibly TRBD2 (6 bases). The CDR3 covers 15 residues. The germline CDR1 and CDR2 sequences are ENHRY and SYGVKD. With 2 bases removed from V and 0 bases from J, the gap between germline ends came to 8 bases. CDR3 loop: CAISEREFSYNEQFF. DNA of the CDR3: TGTGCCATCAGTGAGCGGGAGTTCTCCTACAATGAGCAGTTCTTC.

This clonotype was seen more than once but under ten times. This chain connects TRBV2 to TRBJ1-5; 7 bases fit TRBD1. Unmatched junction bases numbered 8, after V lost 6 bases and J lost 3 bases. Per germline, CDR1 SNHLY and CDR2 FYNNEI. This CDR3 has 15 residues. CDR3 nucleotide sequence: TGTGCCAGCAGCGAGATACAGGGGATCAATCAGCCCCAGCATTTT. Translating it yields CASSEIQGINQPQHF. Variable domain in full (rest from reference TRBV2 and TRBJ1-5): EPEVTQTPSHQVTQMGQEVILRCVPISNHLYFYWYRQILGQKVEFLVSFYNNEISEKSEIFDDQFSVERPDGSNFTLKIRSTKLEDSAMYFCASSEIQGINQPQHFGDGTRLSIL.

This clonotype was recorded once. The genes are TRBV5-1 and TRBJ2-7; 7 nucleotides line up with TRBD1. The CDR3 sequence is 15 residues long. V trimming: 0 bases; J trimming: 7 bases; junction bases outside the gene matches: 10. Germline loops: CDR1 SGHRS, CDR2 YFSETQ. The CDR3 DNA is TGCGCCAGCAGCTTGGCTACAGGGGAAGTAAATGAGCAGTACTTC. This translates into CASSLATGEVNEQYF. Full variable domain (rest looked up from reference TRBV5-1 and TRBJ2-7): KAGVTQTPRYLIKTRGQQVTLSCSPISGHRSVSWYQQTPGQGLQFLFEYFSETQRNKGNFPGRFSGRQFSNSRSEMNVSTLELGDSALYLCASSLATGEVNEQYFGPGTRLTVT.

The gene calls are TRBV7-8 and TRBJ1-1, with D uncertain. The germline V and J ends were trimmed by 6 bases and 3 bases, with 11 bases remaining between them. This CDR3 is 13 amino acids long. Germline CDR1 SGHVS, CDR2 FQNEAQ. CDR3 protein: CASRWEYYTEAFF. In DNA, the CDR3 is TGTGCCAGCAGGTGGGAGTACTACACTGAAGCTTTCTTT.

The CDR3 sequence is CANSSEKLFF. As DNA, the CDR3 is TGTGCCAACTCAAGTGAAAAACTGTTTTTT. J is TRBJ1-4 and V is TRBV28; no clear D gene. There are 10 residues in the CDR3. Trimming stripped 10 bases from V and 7 bases from J, with 7 bases between. CDR1 is MDHEN, CDR2 SYDVKM, per germline.

The CDR3 loop is CSAKGGGINEQFF. The CDR3 nucleotides are TGCAGTGCTAAGGGGGGGGGCATCAATGAGCAGTTCTTC. The genes are TRBV20-1 and TRBJ2-1, with D possibly matching TRBD2 (7 bases). The germline V gene has CDR1 DFQATT and CDR2 SNEGSKA (reference sequence). V lost 4 bases and J lost 6, with 13 bases in between. This CDR3 is built from 13 residues.

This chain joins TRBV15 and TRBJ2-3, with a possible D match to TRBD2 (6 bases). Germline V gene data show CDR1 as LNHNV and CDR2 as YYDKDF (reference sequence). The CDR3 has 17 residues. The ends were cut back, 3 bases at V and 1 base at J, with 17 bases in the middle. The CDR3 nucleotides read TGTGCCACCAGCAGGGGAATTGATGGCGGGGGCACAGATACGCAGTATTTT. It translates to CATSRGIDGGGTDTQYF.

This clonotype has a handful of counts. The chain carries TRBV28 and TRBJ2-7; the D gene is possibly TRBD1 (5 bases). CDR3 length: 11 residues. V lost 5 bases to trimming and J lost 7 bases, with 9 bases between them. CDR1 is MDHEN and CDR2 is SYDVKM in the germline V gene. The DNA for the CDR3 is TGTGCCAGCAGTAGCCGACAGGAGCAGTACTTC. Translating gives CASSSRQEQYF.

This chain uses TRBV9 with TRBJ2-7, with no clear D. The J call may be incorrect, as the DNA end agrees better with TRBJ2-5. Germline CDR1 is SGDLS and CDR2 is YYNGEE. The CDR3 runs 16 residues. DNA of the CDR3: TGTGCCAGCAGCGTAGGGATTAGCTGGGGTCAAGAGACCCAGTACTTC. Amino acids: CASSVGISWGQETQYF.

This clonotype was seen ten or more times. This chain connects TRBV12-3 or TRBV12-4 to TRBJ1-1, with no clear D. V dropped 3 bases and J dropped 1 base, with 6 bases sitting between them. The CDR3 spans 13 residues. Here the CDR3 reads CASSFSENTEAFF. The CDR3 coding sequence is TGTGCCAGCAGTTTCTCAGAGAACACTGAAGCTTTCTTT.

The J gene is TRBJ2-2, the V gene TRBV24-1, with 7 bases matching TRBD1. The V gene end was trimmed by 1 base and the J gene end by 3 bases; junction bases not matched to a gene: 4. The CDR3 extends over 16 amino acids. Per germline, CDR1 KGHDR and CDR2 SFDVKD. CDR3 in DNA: TGTGCCACCAGTGATTTTGGGGGACAGTACACCGGGGAGCTGTTTTTT. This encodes CATSDFGGQYTGELFF.

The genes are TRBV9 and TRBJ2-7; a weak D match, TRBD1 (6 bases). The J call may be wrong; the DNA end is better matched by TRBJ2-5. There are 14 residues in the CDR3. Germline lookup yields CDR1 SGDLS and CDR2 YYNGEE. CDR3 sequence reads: CASSVAGGLETQYF. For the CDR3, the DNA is TGTGCCAGCAGCGTAGCTGGGGGCCTTGAGACCCAGTACTTC.